Below, 23 T cell receptor beta chains from the same sample are listed, as sequenced in a study of early stage breast cancer tumors. The method was immunoSEQ multiplex PCR; TCRdb's version includes in-frame clones alone and lacks a portion of them. Among about 30,000 clones, 72% were seen once, and the ten largest hold roughly a third. The sample was blood. The receptors come from a person in their fifties with breast cancer.

The chain couples TRBV13 to TRBJ2-1; no definite D call. The CDR3 length is 15 residues. Between the trimmed V and J ends, which lost 2 bases and 4 bases, there was a span of 12 bases. In germline, CDR1 is PRHDT, CDR2 FYEKMQ (reference sequence). The CDR3 sequence is CASSLTGGRYNEQFF. The CDR3 nucleotides are TGTGCCAGCAGCTTAACGGGTGGCCGATACAATGAGCAGTTCTTC. The full variable domain, with the rest looked up from reference TRBV13 and TRBJ2-1, is AAGVIQSPRHLIKEKRETATLKCYPIPRHDTVYWYQQGPGQDPQFLISFYEKMQSDKGSIPDRFSAQQFSDYHSELNMSSLELGDSALYFCASSLTGGRYNEQFFGPGTRLTVL.

The chain carries TRBV13 and TRBJ1-2, with 7 nucleotides matching TRBD1. Losses at the gene ends were 3 bases for V and 1 base for J; bases not matched to a gene: 2. The CDR3 length is 14 residues. From germline, CDR1 is PRHDT and CDR2 FYEKMQ (reference sequence). The CDR3 bases are TGTGCCAGCAGCTTCCGACAGGGTAACTATGGCTACACCTTC. It codes for CASSFRQGNYGYTF.

The CDR3 sequence is CASSDWQPGQTIYYGYTF. The CDR3 coding sequence is TGTGCCAGCAGTGACTGGCAACCCGGGCAGACTATATACTATGGCTACACCTTC. The rearrangement joins TRBV25-1 to TRBJ1-2; no firm D call. Trimming took off 3 bases at V and 3 bases at J, with 23 bases between the two ends. The CDR3 is 18 residues long. The germline gives CDR1 MGHDK, CDR2 SYGVNS.

The chain combines TRBV19 with TRBJ2-7; maybe TRBD1 (6 bases). Per germline, CDR1 LNHDA and CDR2 SQIVND (reference sequence). V lost 6 bases and J lost 5, with 17 bases in between. This CDR3 region has 14 residues. The CDR3: CASSTYSQGDEQYF. CDR3 DNA: TGTGCCAGTAGCACCTACTCACAGGGAGACGAGCAGTACTTC.

This clone was seen only a few times. The chain has TRBV2 and TRBJ2-7; D gene uncertain. Per the germline V gene, CDR1 is SNHLY and CDR2 is FYNNEI. The V gene lost 1 base and the J gene lost 7 bases, with 17 bases spanning the gap. CDR3 length: 15 residues. The CDR3 region has the DNA TGTGCCAGCAGTGAAGGGGTCCTGCCAACCGGGGAGCAGTACTTC. Protein sequence: CASSEGVLPTGEQYF.

This clone was seen only once. The gene calls are TRBV19 and TRBJ1-1, with D maybe TRBD1 (5 bases). CDR1 LNHDA and CDR2 SQIVND come from the germline V gene (reference sequence). There are 16 residues in the CDR3. V lost 7 bases, J lost 0 bases, and 18 bases lay in between. CDR3 sequence reads: CASKRAQTDLNTEAFF. For the CDR3, the DNA is TGTGCCAGTAAAAGAGCCCAGACAGATTTGAACACTGAAGCTTTCTTT.

The chain uses TRBV19 and TRBJ2-5; D may be TRBD1 or TRBD2 (6 bases each). The germline V gene encodes CDR1 LNHDA and CDR2 SQIVND (reference sequence). The CDR3 totals 18 residues. The V end was cut by 5 bases, the J end by 5 bases, with 27 bases between. The CDR3 DNA sequence: TGTGCCAGTAGTCAGCGACTAGTTCGAGGGGACATGGGGGAGACCCAGTACTTC. Amino acid sequence: CASSQRLVRGDMGETQYF.

This clone was detected a few times. The CDR3 protein is CASSIGTSGSNEQFF. In nucleotides, the CDR3 is TGTGCCAGTAGTATCGGGACTAGCGGGAGCAATGAGCAGTTCTTC. J is TRBJ2-1 and V is TRBV19; 14 nucleotides line up with TRBD2. Trimming at V came to 3 bases and at J to 6 bases, leaving 1 base not matched to a gene. CDR1 and CDR2 from the germline V gene are LNHDA and SQIVND (reference sequence). The CDR3 totals 15 residues.

The chain recombines TRBV19 with TRBJ2-1; 12 nucleotides line up with TRBD2. J was trimmed by 10 bases and V by 3 bases; bases with no gene match: 7. Per germline, CDR1 LNHDA and CDR2 SQIVND (reference sequence). The CDR3 length is 15 residues. The CDR3 sequence is CASSIRLAGVVEQFF. CDR3 DNA: TGTGCCAGTAGTATCCGACTAGCGGGAGTGGTAGAGCAGTTCTTC. The full variable domain, in which reference TRBV19 and TRBJ2-1 provide the parts outside the CDR3, is DGGITQSPKYLFRKEGQNVTLSCEQNLNHDAMYWYRQDPGQGLRLIYYSQIVNDFQKGDIAEGYSVSREKKESFPLTVTSAQKNPTAFYLCASSIRLAGVVEQFFGPGTRLTVL.

This sequence joins TRBV27 and TRBJ2-5; D could derive from TRBD1 or TRBD2 (5 bases each). V was cut by 2 bases and J by 5 bases, with 15 bases left in between. The CDR3 runs 15 residues. Germline V gives CDR1 MNHEY, CDR2 SMNVEV (reference sequence). For the CDR3, the DNA is TGTGCCAGCAGTTTAGGGACGGCATACGGGGAGACCCAGTACTTC. It specifies CASSLGTAYGETQYF.

This sequence joins TRBV7-2 and TRBJ2-3; D remains ambiguous. CDR1 and CDR2 (germline): SGHTA, FQGNSA. The CDR3 sequence is 15 residues long. V lost 1 base, J lost 9 bases, and 17 bases lay in between. CDR3 DNA: TGTGCCAGCAGCTTAGGCGGCGCAGGAAGGAACACGCAGTATTTT. Translation gives CASSLGGAGRNTQYF. The full variable domain, with the rest looked up from reference TRBV7-2 and TRBJ2-3, is GAGVSQSPSNKVTEKGKDVELRCDPISGHTALYWYRQSLGQGLEFLIYFQGNSAPDKSGLPSDRFSAERTGGSVSTLTIQRTQQEDSAVYLCASSLGGAGRNTQYFGPGTRLTVL.

The rearrangement uses TRBV7-8 and TRBJ1-3, with unresolved D. Germline CDR1 is SGHVS and CDR2 is FQNEAQ. The CDR3 is 15 amino acids. The V gene lost 4 bases and the J gene lost 0 bases, with 10 bases spanning the gap. CDR3 DNA: TGTGCCAGCAGCTCAGAAAAACTCTCTGGAAACACCATATATTTT. As protein: CASSSEKLSGNTIYF. Supplemented by reference TRBV7-8 and TRBJ1-3, the full variable domain reads GAGVSQSPRYKVAKRGQDVALRCDPISGHVSLFWYQQALGQGPEFLTYFQNEAQLDKSGLPSDRFFAERPEGSVSTLKIQRTQQEDSAVYLCASSSEKLSGNTIYFGEGSWLTVV.

The table lists this clone with a count of one. The genes are TRBV18 and TRBJ1-4; 7 bases fit TRBD1. CDR3 length: 15 amino acids. Germline lookup yields CDR1 KGHSH and CDR2 LQKENI. The junction had 9 bases not matched to a gene; V was cut back by 3 bases and J by 8 bases. CDR3 region: CASSPTGNQREKLFF. Written as DNA, the CDR3 is TGTGCCAGCTCACCGACAGGGAACCAAAGGGAAAAACTGTTTTTT.

A word on this clone: The same CDR3 is also encoded by other DNA sequences in this sample. J is TRBJ1-2 and V is TRBV25-1; D not certain. Germline CDR1 MGHDK, CDR2 SYGVNS. The CDR3 sequence is 11 residues long. Between the trimmed V and J ends, which lost 6 bases and 4 bases, there was a span of 6 bases. The CDR3 DNA follows: TGTGCCAGCAGGGTGGGCTATGGCTACACCTTC. It is translated as CASRVGYGYTF.

The CDR3 here is CASRRTSGSPDTQYF. In DNA, the CDR3 is TGTGCCAGTAGACGGACTAGCGGGAGCCCAGATACGCAGTATTTT. The chain is built from TRBV19 and TRBJ2-3; 13 bases are a match to TRBD2. Trimming cost V 6 bases and J 4 bases; bases outside gene matches: 4. Germline V gene lookup returns CDR1 LNHDA and CDR2 SQIVND (reference sequence). This CDR3 has 15 residues.

Written as DNA, the CDR3 is TGTGCCAGCAGCGTAGGACCGAACACTGAAGCTTTCTTT. Protein product: CASSVGPNTEAFF. This chain connects TRBV9 to TRBJ1-1; D gene uncertain. Germline lookup yields CDR1 SGDLS and CDR2 YYNGEE. V lost 0 bases, J lost 1 base, and 4 bases lay in between. The CDR3 has 13 amino acids.

The count of this clone is one. The genes are TRBV5-4 and TRBJ2-1; D may be TRBD2 (6 bases). CDR1 SGHNT and CDR2 YYREEE come from the germline V gene (reference sequence). The CDR3 covers 15 residues. The V and J ends lost 2 bases and 6 bases respectively, with 15 bases between them. The CDR3, as DNA: TGTGCCAGCAGCTTTACCGGGAGAAAAGGCAATGAGCAGTTCTTC. It specifies CASSFTGRKGNEQFF.

This chain connects TRBV15 to TRBJ1-4; 9 nucleotides align to TRBD1. This CDR3 is built from 15 residues. J was trimmed by 7 bases and V by 5 bases; bases with no gene match: 8. The germline V gene encodes CDR1 LNHNV and CDR2 YYDKDF (reference sequence). The CDR3 DNA follows: TGTGCCACCAGCCGCGGGGACAGGGATGGTGAAAAACTGTTTTTT. Translation: CATSRGDRDGEKLFF.

The rearrangement links TRBV15 to TRBJ1-1; tentative D call: TRBD1 (6 bases). This CDR3 has 17 amino acids. Trimming stripped 0 bases from V and 5 bases from J, with 19 bases between. The germline CDR1 and CDR2 sequences are LNHNV and YYDKDF (reference sequence). CDR3 amino acids: CATSRDYPGAGRTEAFF. As DNA, the CDR3 is TGTGCCACCAGCAGAGATTACCCGGGGGCAGGGCGGACTGAAGCTTTCTTT.

A note on this clone: At one end, the junction sequence differs from germline, possibly due to a read error. This chain joins TRBV6-4 and TRBJ2-3, with D maybe TRBD2 (5 bases). Germline V gene data show CDR1 as MRHNA and CDR2 as SNTAGT. The CDR3 contains 13 residues. CDR3 region: CASRDFATDTQYF. Written as DNA, the CDR3 is TGTGCCAGCAGGGACTTTGCCACAGATACGCAGTATTTT.

The sample holds a few counts of this clone. V usage is TRBV4-3 and J usage is TRBJ1-1; the match to TRBD1 covers 7 bases. V was pared by 1 base and J by 5 bases, with 7 bases of the junction left unmatched. Germline CDR1 is LGHNA and CDR2 is YSLEER. The CDR3 is 15 residues long. The CDR3 spells CASSQGQGVGTEAFF. In nucleotides, the CDR3 is TGCGCCAGCAGCCAAGGCCAGGGGGTGGGGACTGAAGCTTTCTTT.

J is TRBJ1-1 and V is TRBV29-1, with D possibly TRBD1 on 6 matching bases. CDR3 length equals 13 residues. Germline CDR1 is SQVTM and CDR2 is ANQGSEA. V lost 4 bases to trimming and J lost 4 bases, with 13 bases between them. The CDR3 coding sequence is TGCAGCGTTGGCGGGGGCGGGGGCACTGAAGCTTTCTTT. Its translation is CSVGGGGGTEAFF.

This chain joins TRBV5-4 and TRBJ2-5; 16 bases line up with TRBD2. Trimming cost V 0 bases and J 1 base; bases outside gene matches: 9. CDR3 length: 20 amino acids. CDR1 and CDR2 (germline): SGHNT, YYREEE (reference sequence). The CDR3 reads CASSLGGLAGGGRGQETQYF. DNA for the CDR3: TGTGCCAGCAGCTTGGGGGGACTAGCGGGAGGGGGCCGGGGCCAAGAGACCCAGTACTTC.